This T cell receptor beta chain derives from a study of spatial heterogeneity in lung cancer. In the study overall: For the average unique TCR and UMI combination, more than 9.5 occurrences appeared in raw reads.

The CDR3 consists of 17 residues. CDR1 and CDR2 from the germline V gene are MNHEY and SMNVEV (reference sequence). After removal of 6 bases from V and 1 base from J, the junction contained 13 bases not matched to a gene. Single TCR cDNA molecules each had their own unique molecular identifier. TCRdb reprocessed the 5' RACE reads via MiXCR and lists one record per CDR3 protein. The table records about 39,000 distinct CDR3 sequences, less than 6% of them present only once. This clonotype was recorded a few times. Its antigen is not identified. Points from the study as a whole: Follow-up blood showed ubiquitous expanded tumor TCRs less than blood at resection did.

As for time point: sample taken at primary tumor resection. Sequencing was performed on whole RNA extracted from tumor and nontumor lung tissue, or from frozen PBMC, and the material was left unsorted. Patients with untreated early-stage non-small cell lung cancer, numbering 55 to 75, were the donors. This clonotype was obtained from a male donor with early-stage non-small cell lung cancer. Sample: PBMCs, taken at surgery. The rearrangement uses TRBV27 and TRBJ2-7; TRBD1 aligns across 9 bases. CDR3 sequence: CASSSSRTGGLSYEQYF. CDR3 in DNA: TGTGCCAGCAGCTCCTCCCGAACAGGGGGCCTATCCTACGAGCAGTACTTC.